One and the same sample provided the 21 T cell receptor beta chains below, sequenced in a study of shared clonotypes between healthy human individuals. Profiling relied on immunoSEQ multiplex PCR, and the TCRdb table lists in-frame clones only, not all of them. The repertoire holds around 2,000,000 clones, with roughly 94% as singletons. Positive CCR7 selection of CD45RO-negative cells yielded the naive CD8 cells, and terminally differentiated effector memory CD45RA+ cells were excluded. Sequenced: naive CD8+ T cells sorted from blood. These TCRs come from a man in his late teens or twenties in good health.

The chain couples TRBV6-5 to TRBJ1-2, with 8 bases matching TRBD1. CDR3 length: 16 amino acids. J was trimmed by 8 bases and V by 2 bases; bases with no gene match: 13. CDR1 is MNHEY, CDR2 SVGAGI, per germline. CDR3 sequence (DNA): TGTGCCAGCAGTTACGCGGACGACAGGGGATACAGGGGCTACACCTTC. The encoded protein is CASSYADDRGYRGYTF.

This clone was seen once. V gene TRBV2 combines with J gene TRBJ2-7; D may be TRBD1 (6 bases). Trimming stripped 5 bases from V and 1 base from J, with 12 bases between. CDR1 and CDR2 (germline): SNHLY, FYNNEI. This CDR3 has 14 amino acids. CDR3 region: CASSIRGESYEQYF. The CDR3 nucleotides are TGTGCCAGCAGTATCAGGGGCGAGTCCTACGAGCAGTACTTC.

This chain uses TRBV6-1 with TRBJ2-1; TRBD2 matches at 7 bases. V was clipped by 0 bases and J by 0 bases; unmatched bases: 8. In germline, CDR1 is MNHNS, CDR2 SASEGT. This CDR3 has 18 residues. The CDR3 nucleotides are TGTGCCAGCAGTGAAGCGGCTAGCGGAGGCCGCTCCTACAATGAGCAGTTCTTC. It codes for CASSEAASGGRSYNEQFF.

CDR3 loop: CAWSVLATGEGYGYTF. The CDR3, as DNA: TGTGCCTGGAGTGTACTGGCGACAGGGGAAGGCTATGGCTACACCTTC. This chain uses TRBV30 with TRBJ1-2; 8 bases map to TRBD1. The CDR3 spans 16 residues. The V and J ends lost 0 bases and 4 bases, in that order; junction bases with no gene match: 10. Germline CDR1 GTSNPN, CDR2 SVGIG (reference sequence).

The V call is TRBV19, the J call TRBJ2-2; 7 bases fit TRBD1. After removal of 3 bases from V and 4 bases from J, the junction contained 8 bases not matched to a gene. The CDR3 totals 16 residues. Germline V lookup: CDR1 LNHDA, CDR2 SQIVND (reference sequence). In DNA form, the CDR3 reads TGTGCCAGTAGTATTGGGGGACAGCTCGGCACCGGGGAGCTGTTTTTT. Encoded protein: CASSIGGQLGTGELFF.

This rearrangement joins TRBV7-9 to TRBJ2-3; D tentatively reads TRBD1 or TRBD2 (6 bases each). The germline gives CDR1 SEHNR, CDR2 FQNEAQ (reference sequence). The CDR3 loop spans 16 amino acids. The V end lost 3 bases, the J end lost 1 base, and 14 bases lay between the germline ends. Written as DNA, the CDR3 is TGTGCCAGCAGCTTCCTCGGGGGCGGAGGCACAGATACGCAGTATTTT. Protein sequence: CASSFLGGGGTDTQYF.

This clone was recorded once. Other DNA sequences in this specimen translate into the identical CDR3. The chain couples TRBV30 to TRBJ1-2; D may be TRBD1 (6 bases). V was clipped by 2 bases and J by 0 bases, with 13 bases between them. The CDR3 has 15 residues. Per the germline V gene, CDR1 is GTSNPN and CDR2 is SVGIG (reference sequence). CDR3 in DNA: TGTGCCTGGAGTAGCTGGGACACCACTAACTATGGCTACACCTTC. This sequence encodes CAWSSWDTTNYGYTF. Supplemented by reference TRBV30 and TRBJ1-2, the full variable domain reads SQTIHQWPATLVQPVGSPLSLECTVEGTSNPNLYWYRQAAGRGLQLLFYSVGIGQISSEVPQNLSASRPQDRQFILSSKKLLLSDSGFYLCAWSSWDTTNYGYTFGSGTRLTVV.

The V and J genes are TRBV7-2 and TRBJ1-1; no clear D. This CDR3 is built from 14 residues. Germline CDR1 is SGHTA and CDR2 is FQGNSA. Trimming cost V 0 bases and J 4 bases, with 9 bases left between them. The CDR3 spells CASSLAGRPTEAFF. CDR3 DNA: TGTGCCAGCAGCTTAGCGGGCCGCCCCACTGAAGCTTTCTTT.

The chain uses TRBV4-3 and TRBJ1-1, with 7 bases aligning to TRBD1. V dropped 0 bases and J dropped 4; count of bases not matched to a gene: 5. This CDR3 has 15 residues. The germline V gene encodes CDR1 LGHNA and CDR2 YSLEER. CDR3 sequence reads: CASSQDLTGITEAFF. CDR3 coding DNA: TGCGCCAGCAGCCAAGACCTGACAGGGATCACTGAAGCTTTCTTT.

To note about this clone: The sample has other DNA sequences that encode this CDR3 too. The chain's CDR3 is CASSALAGAYNEQFF. The CDR3 nucleotides read TGTGCCAGCAGTGCCCTAGCGGGGGCCTACAATGAGCAGTTCTTC. The chain employs TRBV6-1 and TRBJ2-1; TRBD2 matches 10 bases. Trimming removed 4 bases from V and 2 bases from J; junction bases left unmatched: 2. The germline V gene encodes CDR1 MNHNS and CDR2 SASEGT. This CDR3 has 15 residues.

The rearrangement uses TRBV13 and TRBJ1-2; unclear D gene. The CDR3 covers 18 residues. The germline gives CDR1 PRHDT, CDR2 FYEKMQ (reference sequence). V shed 0 bases and J shed 4 bases, with 21 bases lying between them. The CDR3 reads CASSLGLAGTYSPYGYTF. The CDR3 bases are TGTGCCAGCAGCTTAGGCTTGGCAGGAACTTATTCCCCCTATGGCTACACCTTC.

This clone was picked up one time. The rearrangement joins TRBV12-2 to TRBJ2-7; TRBD2, the D gene given by the table, was not confirmed from the DNA. TRBV12-2 is annotated as a pseudogene. This CDR3 contains 19 residues. CDR3 in amino acids: CASRLTLAGVQTPLREQYF. In DNA, the CDR3 is TGTGCAAGTCGCTTAACCCTAGCGGGGGTTCAAACCCCATTACGCGAGCAGTACTTC.

This chain uses TRBV11-2 with TRBJ1-5; D not resolved. The CDR3 extends over 15 amino acids. Germline CDR1 SGHAT, CDR2 FQNNGV. V lost 6 bases to trimming and J lost 1 base, with 13 bases between them. CDR3 in DNA: TGTGCCAGCAGTTATGACGGAGAAAGCAATCAGCCCCAGCATTTT. It codes for CASSYDGESNQPQHF.

This chain connects TRBV28 to TRBJ1-4; 8 bases line up with TRBD1. The junction had 4 bases not matched to a gene; V was cut back by 4 bases and J by 3 bases. The CDR3 loop spans 15 amino acids. Germline CDR1 MDHEN, CDR2 SYDVKM. The DNA for the CDR3 is TGTGCCAGCAGTTCACAGGGGGTGTCTAATGAAAAACTGTTTTTT. Translated: CASSSQGVSNEKLFF.

The chain recombines TRBV9 with TRBJ1-1; tentatively, D is TRBD1 (5 bases). Per germline, CDR1 SGDLS and CDR2 YYNGEE. The CDR3 length is 13 residues. Trimming removed 3 bases at V and 8 bases at J, with 14 bases between. The chain's CDR3 is CASSAGRQLEAFF. CDR3 coding DNA: TGTGCCAGCAGCGCCGGTAGACAGCTCGAAGCTTTCTTT. Full variable domain (outside the CDR3, taken from reference TRBV9 and TRBJ1-1): DSGVTQTPKHLITATGQRVTLRCSPRSGDLSVYWYQQSLDQGLQFLIQYYNGEERAKGNILERFSAQQFPDLHSELNLSSLELGDSALYFCASSAGRQLEAFFGQGTRLTVV.

V is TRBV4-1 and J is TRBJ1-6, with D uncertain. The CDR3 length is 16 residues. Germline V lookup: CDR1 MGHRA, CDR2 YSYEKL. Trimming cost V 5 bases and J 0 bases, with 11 bases left between them. The CDR3 region has the DNA TGCGCCAGCAGCTCTGACGGGAGCTCCTATAATTCACCCCTCCACTTT. Residues: CASSSDGSSYNSPLHF.

The V call is TRBV4-3, the J call TRBJ2-7; D is possibly TRBD1 (5 bases). Trimming stripped 1 base from V and 7 bases from J, with 14 bases between. In germline, CDR1 is LGHNA, CDR2 YSLEER. The CDR3 has 14 amino acids. CDR3 protein: CASSQVSEKGEQYF. The CDR3 DNA follows: TGCGCCAGCAGCCAAGTTTCGGAGAAGGGGGAGCAGTACTTC.

The chain carries TRBV11-2 and TRBJ2-7; the match to TRBD1 covers 8 bases. The germline gives CDR1 SGHAT, CDR2 FQNNGV. The CDR3 length is 18 residues. V trimming: 0 bases; J trimming: 1 base; junction bases outside the gene matches: 11. The chain's CDR3 is CASSLDLSDRGLSYEQYF. The CDR3 DNA reads TGTGCCAGCAGCTTAGATCTTAGCGACAGGGGCTTGTCCTACGAGCAGTACTTC.

CDR3 nucleotide sequence: TGTGCCAGCAGTGAATCGGGGACCCAGTACTTC. It codes for CASSESGTQYF. The gene calls are TRBV2 and TRBJ2-5; unclear D gene. CDR1 and CDR2 (germline): SNHLY, FYNNEI. The ends were cut back, 2 bases at V and 7 bases at J, with 5 bases in the middle. The CDR3 consists of 11 residues. Full variable domain (rest looked up from reference TRBV2 and TRBJ2-5): EPEVTQTPSHQVTQMGQEVILRCVPISNHLYFYWYRQILGQKVEFLVSFYNNEISEKSEIFDDQFSVERPDGSNFTLKIRSTKLEDSAMYFCASSESGTQYFGPGTRLLVL.

The genes are TRBV5-8 and TRBJ2-1, with D possibly TRBD2 on 5 matching bases. Between the trimmed V and J ends, which lost 1 base and 4 bases, there was a span of 15 bases. The CDR3 runs 16 residues. CDR1 is SGHTS, CDR2 YDEGEE, per germline. Written as DNA, the CDR3 is TGTGCCAGCAGCTTGTCCGACGGGGAAGGTTACAATGAGCAGTTCTTC. Protein product: CASSLSDGEGYNEQFF.

The V gene is TRBV7-9, the J gene TRBJ1-4; TRBD1 matches at 7 bases. The CDR3 has 13 residues. Germline lookup yields CDR1 SEHNR and CDR2 FQNEAQ (reference sequence). V shed 10 bases, J shed 7 bases, and the junction held 9 bases outside the gene matches. CDR3 sequence: CATPQGGSEKLFF. The CDR3 region has the DNA TGTGCCACGCCTCAGGGGGGTAGTGAAAAACTGTTTTTT. The full variable domain, rest sourced from reference TRBV7-9 and TRBJ1-4, is DTGVSQNPRHKITKRGQNVTFRCDPISEHNRLYWYRQTLGQGPEFLTYFQNEAQLEKSRLLSDRFSAERPKGSFSTLEIQRTEQGDSAMYLCATPQGGSEKLFFGSGTQLSVL.